These 27 T cell receptor beta chains were all obtained from the same sample, sequenced in a study of read filtering for tumor transcriptome and immune sequencing. From about 0.4 ug of RNA, a library with molecular barcoded alpha/delta and beta/gamma adaptors was made. Each CDR3 protein is one row after TCRdb ran MiXCR on the reads. This sample has about 46,000 distinct CDR3 sequences, with less than 20% found just once. Sequencing was performed on a population of CD138-negative cells sorted from bone marrow. Receptors originate from a donor over 35 with multiple myeloma.

About this clonotype: This sequence is one base from a far larger clone and is likely a read error. CDR3 sequence: CATLAGGPSDTQHF. For the CDR3, the DNA is TGTGCCACTCTAGCGGGAGGGCCATCAGATACGCAGCATTTT. The gene calls are TRBV6-1 and TRBJ1-4; D remains unclear. TRBJ1-5 matches the DNA end more closely, so the J call is doubtful. In germline, CDR1 is MNHNS, CDR2 SASEGT. The CDR3 contains 14 residues.

Comment on this clonotype: A single base separates this from a much larger clone, so it may be a read error. This rearrangement joins TRBV24-1 to TRBJ2-2; TRBD2 is a possible D gene (6 bases). The germline gives CDR1 KGHDR, CDR2 SFDVKD. The CDR3 length is 15 residues. The CDR3 DNA follows: TGTGCCACCAGTGATCCTAGCGCGAACACCGGGGGGCTGTTTTTT. Its translation: CATSDPSANTGGLFF.

There are many counts of this clonotype. The chain joins TRBV12-5 to TRBJ2-5; 8 positions agree with TRBD2. The germline gives CDR1 LGHNT, CDR2 FRNRAP. V trimming: 6 bases; J trimming: 4 bases; junction bases outside the gene matches: 10. The CDR3 loop spans 15 amino acids. CDR3 loop: CASGQGTRDGETQYF. CDR3 sequence (DNA): TGTGCTAGTGGCCAAGGGACTAGAGACGGAGAGACCCAGTACTTC.

The chain recombines TRBV12-3 or TRBV12-4 with TRBJ2-7; 12 bases line up with TRBD2. V was clipped by 6 bases and J by 3 bases; unmatched bases: 6. The CDR3 has 15 residues. The CDR3 sequence: CASSEGLAGFYEQYF. The CDR3, as DNA: TGTGCCAGCAGCGAAGGACTAGCGGGGTTCTACGAGCAGTACTTC.

This clonotype was observed at least ten times. The rearrangement links TRBV20-1 to TRBJ2-5; TRBD2 matches at 10 bases. Germline V gene data show CDR1 as DFQATT and CDR2 as SNEGSKA (reference sequence). Losses at the gene ends were 6 bases for V and 5 bases for J; bases not matched to a gene: 12. CDR3 length: 15 residues. The CDR3 bases are TGCAGTGCCAAGGAGTTAGCGGGGGGCCCGGAGACCCAGTACTTC. Encoded protein: CSAKELAGGPETQYF.

This clonotype was observed many times. The chain uses TRBV5-1 and TRBJ2-7; possibly TRBD1 for D (6 bases). The V end lost 2 bases, the J end lost 0 bases, and 9 bases lay between the germline ends. The CDR3 is made up of 14 amino acids. The germline V gene encodes CDR1 SGHRS and CDR2 YFSETQ. The CDR3 loop reads CASSLQGLSYEQYF. The CDR3 nucleotides are TGCGCCAGCAGCTTACAGGGTCTCTCCTACGAGCAGTACTTC.

This clonotype showed up many times. The chain couples TRBV3-1 to TRBJ1-2, with D uncertain. Per germline, CDR1 LGHDT and CDR2 YNNKEL (reference sequence). CDR3 size: 13 residues. The ends were cut back, 4 bases at V and 7 bases at J, with 13 bases in the middle. The CDR3 bases are TGTGCCAGCAGCCCGATGGTGCTGAGTGGCTACACCTTC. This translates into CASSPMVLSGYTF.

The sample holds many counts of this clonotype. Mismatch with germline at one junction end may stem from a read error. The chain employs TRBV7-2 and TRBJ2-1; D is uncertain. Germline loops: CDR1 SGHTA, CDR2 FQGNSA. This CDR3 has 16 residues. The CDR3 bases are TGCGCCAGCAGCCAAGACTCAATTACTCCTTACAATGAGCAGTTCTTC. It translates to CASSQDSITPYNEQFF.

This clonotype was observed at least ten times. The DNA of the CDR3 is TGTGCCAGCAGCTTAACGGGACTAGATGACTCCTACAATGAGCAGTTCTTC. Translation gives CASSLTGLDDSYNEQFF. This rearrangement joins TRBV7-3 to TRBJ2-1; 8 positions match TRBD2. After removal of 0 bases from V and 0 bases from J, the junction contained 4 bases not matched to a gene. In germline, CDR1 is SGHTA, CDR2 FQGTGA. The CDR3 totals 17 residues.

The chain recombines TRBV29-1 with TRBJ2-1; 8 bases align to TRBD1. With V trimmed by 3 bases and J by 3 bases, 10 bases remained unmatched. CDR3 size: 16 residues. The germline gives CDR1 SQVTM, CDR2 ANQGSEA. The CDR3 region is CSVERQGPSFYNEQFF. As DNA, the CDR3 is TGCAGCGTTGAGAGACAGGGGCCCTCTTTCTACAATGAGCAGTTCTTC.

This clonotype was counted a few times. Compared with germline, one end of the junction differs, possibly owing to a read error. The CDR3, as DNA: TGCAGTGCTCGAGAACAGGTTGAAGCTTTCTTT. This encodes CSAREQVEAFF. The chain joins TRBV20-1 to TRBJ1-1; tentative D call: TRBD1 (5 bases). The CDR3 covers 11 residues. Germline CDR1 DFQATT, CDR2 SNEGSKA (reference sequence).

This clonotype was picked up many times. The chain links TRBV2 to TRBJ2-1, with D tentatively TRBD1 or TRBD2 (5 bases each). V was pared by 5 bases and J by 6 bases, with 14 bases between. Germline V gene sequence: CDR1 SNHLY, CDR2 FYNNEI. The CDR3 consists of 14 residues. The CDR3 reads CASSRTGTTNEQFF. For the CDR3, the DNA is TGTGCCAGCAGTAGGACGGGGACCACCAATGAGCAGTTCTTC.

With respect to this clonotype: A junction boundary mismatches the germline segment, possibly from a read error. This chain joins TRBV5-5 and TRBJ1-5; D is uncertain. The V gene's germline CDR1 is SGHKS and CDR2 YYEKEE (reference sequence). The CDR3 consists of 15 residues. Here the CDR3 DNA reads TGTGCCAGCAGCTTGGCGGTCCTGGGCCATCAGCCCCGGCATTTT. The encoded protein is CASSLAVLGHQPRHF.

This CDR3 reads CASGPSSGSTDTQYF. In DNA form, the CDR3 reads TGTGCCAGCGGACCCTCTAGCGGGAGCACAGATACGCAGTATTTT. This chain joins TRBV12-3 or TRBV12-4 and TRBJ2-3; 8 bases match TRBD2. The V and J ends lost 8 bases and 0 bases, in that order; junction bases with no gene match: 7. The CDR3 consists of 15 residues.

Ten or more counts support this clonotype. The J gene is TRBJ2-7, the V gene TRBV28; TRBD2 aligns across 11 bases. Germline CDR1 is MDHEN and CDR2 is SYDVKM. V gave up 5 bases and J gave up 2 bases; unmatched junction bases: 8. The CDR3 is 16 residues long. The CDR3 protein is CASSTGTSGSPYEQYF. CDR3 DNA: TGTGCCAGCAGTACGGGCACTAGCGGGAGCCCCTACGAGCAGTACTTC. Based on the CDR3 plus reference TRBV28 and TRBJ2-7, the full variable domain is DVKVTQSSRYLVKRTGEKVFLECVQDMDHENMFWYRQDPGLGLRLIYFSYDVKMKEKGDIPEGYSVSREKKERFSLILESASTNQTSMYLCASSTGTSGSPYEQYFGPGTRLTVT.

This clonotype was counted ten times or more. The V and J genes are TRBV7-8 and TRBJ2-6; TRBD2 agrees at 13 bases. The CDR3 covers 19 residues. CDR1 SGHVS and CDR2 FQNEAQ come from the germline V gene. V lost 5 bases to trimming and J lost 0 bases; unmatched junction nucleotides: 7. The CDR3 nucleotides read TGTGCCAGCAGCGGCCTGGGACTAGCGGGACCCTCTGGGGCCAACGTCCTGACTTTC. This gives the protein CASSGLGLAGPSGANVLTF.

This rearrangement joins TRBV6-1 to TRBJ1-5; D is unclear. In germline, CDR1 is MNHNS, CDR2 SASEGT. Trimming stripped 6 bases from V and 4 bases from J, with 4 bases between. The length of the CDR3 is 11 residues. CDR3 sequence reads: CASSSNQPQHF. For the CDR3, the DNA is TGTGCCAGCAGCTCGAATCAGCCCCAGCATTTT.

The genes are TRBV18 and TRBJ2-1; the match to TRBD2 covers 8 bases. The germline CDR1 and CDR2 sequences are KGHSH and LQKENI. This CDR3 is 16 amino acids long. V trimming: 2 bases; J trimming: 7 bases; junction bases outside the gene matches: 10. The CDR3 DNA reads as TGTGCCAGCTCACCATCGGTGCTAGCGGGTAGTAATGAGCAGTTCTTC. Its translation: CASSPSVLAGSNEQFF.

This clonotype was recorded many times. The V call is TRBV29-1, the J call TRBJ2-3, with TRBD2 matching 10 bases. With V trimmed by 1 base and J by 4 bases, 2 bases remained unmatched. Germline V gives CDR1 SQVTM, CDR2 ANQGSEA. The CDR3 covers 14 residues. DNA for the CDR3: TGCAGCGTTGAAGCTAGCGGGAGTTCAGATACGCAGTATTTT. It yields the protein CSVEASGSSDTQYF.

Regarding this clonotype: A read error is possible here, since a much larger clone lies one base away. This sequence joins TRBV19 and TRBJ2-6; 8 bases are a match to TRBD1. This CDR3 contains 16 residues. Germline CDR1 is LNHDA and CDR2 is SQIVND (reference sequence). V lost 8 bases to trimming and J lost 4 bases; unmatched junction nucleotides: 10. CDR3 sequence: CASSDRVFRGANVLTF. The CDR3 region has the DNA TGTGCCAGTTCGGACAGGGTATTCAGGGGGGCCAACGTCCTGACTTTC.

This clonotype was recorded many times. The chain links TRBV18 to TRBJ1-5, with D hard to call. CDR3 length equals 13 residues. Germline lookup yields CDR1 KGHSH and CDR2 LQKENI. V shed 5 bases and J shed 2 bases, with 7 bases lying between them. Written as DNA, the CDR3 is TGTGCCAGCTCAGGAACAGGCAATCAGCCCCAGCATTTT. This encodes CASSGTGNQPQHF.

Ten or more counts support this clonotype. J is TRBJ2-5 and V is TRBV2; perhaps TRBD2 as D (6 bases). The CDR3 is made up of 13 amino acids. Germline lookup yields CDR1 SNHLY and CDR2 FYNNEI. Trimming removed 2 bases from V and 5 bases from J, with 9 bases in between. Here the CDR3 reads CASSEHGSETQYF. The CDR3, as DNA: TGTGCCAGCAGTGAACACGGGAGCGAGACCCAGTACTTC.

This clonotype was seen ten or more times. In nucleotides, the CDR3 is TGCAGCGTTGATAACGGGAGTAGCACAGATACGCAGTATTTT. Amino acids: CSVDNGSSTDTQYF. The chain combines TRBV29-1 with TRBJ2-3; D possibly corresponds to TRBD2 (6 bases). Germline V lookup: CDR1 SQVTM, CDR2 ANQGSEA. V was pared by 3 bases and J by 0 bases, with 10 bases between. The CDR3 loop spans 14 amino acids.

This clonotype was seen ten or more times. The chain recombines TRBV10-3 with TRBJ2-1; no clear D gene. V was cut by 0 bases and J by 15 bases, with 9 bases left in between. Germline V CDR1 and CDR2: ENHRY, SYGVKD. This CDR3 contains 11 residues. CDR3 amino acids: CAISESSGRFF. In nucleotides, the CDR3 is TGTGCCATCAGTGAGTCCTCGGGTCGGTTCTTC.

Note on this clonotype: The junction departs from germline at one end; a sequencing error may be responsible. The chain recombines TRBV9 with TRBJ1-6; D perhaps matches TRBD1 (5 bases). The better agreement between TRBJ1-1 and the DNA end casts doubt on the J call. This CDR3 contains 15 residues. Germline lookup yields CDR1 SGDLS and CDR2 YYNGEE. CDR3 DNA: TGTGCCGGCAGCTCCGAGGAATTGAGGGACGCTGAGGCTTTCTTT. Translating gives CAGSSEELRDAEAFF.

To note about this clonotype: This sequence is one base from a far larger clone and is likely a read error. The rearrangement links TRBV5-5 to TRBJ2-1; 9 nucleotides line up with TRBD2. This CDR3 spans 15 amino acids. Germline V gene lookup returns CDR1 SGHKS and CDR2 YYEKEE (reference sequence). As DNA, the CDR3 is TGTGCCAGCAGCTTGGGTGGGACTAGCTATAATGAGCTGTTCTTC. Its translation is CASSLGGTSYNELFF.

CDR3 coding DNA: TGTGCCAGCATTGGGCTGACCCAAGAGACCCAGTACTTC. Encoded protein: CASIGLTQETQYF. This rearrangement joins TRBV2 to TRBJ2-5; no definite D call. V lost 7 bases and J 1 base, leaving 10 bases between the germline ends. Germline V gives CDR1 SNHLY, CDR2 FYNNEI. CDR3 size: 13 residues.